Described below is a single T cell receptor beta chain sequence and its context. Specified time point: 2013-2014 season, 7 days after vaccination. Here immunoSEQ multiplex PCR was the method, and the copy in TCRdb shows in-frame clones only, minus some. The table has roughly 9,900 clones, roughly 80% seen once; the top ten hold around 0.57%. The sample is drawn from a study of follicular helper T cells after annual influenza vaccination. Study overall: For some subjects, blood spans the 2013-2014, 2014-2015 and 2015-2016 annual vaccinations.

Per germline, CDR1 MDHEN and CDR2 SYDVKM. The CDR3 covers 12 residues. V lost 3 bases and J 4 bases, leaving 7 bases between the germline ends. Sample: CXCR5- memory CD4+ T cells sorted from blood, taken 7 days after influenza vaccination. This chain links TRBV28 with TRBJ2-7; no firm D call. The clonotype originates from an adult who received the influenza vaccine. In nucleotides, the CDR3 is TGTGCCAGCAGTTTGCTAGGATACGAGCAGTACTTC. Its protein is CASSLLGYEQYF.